A selection of T cell receptor beta chains follows, all from one sample in a study of blood T cell repertoires in COVID-19. Assay: immunoSEQ multiplex PCR; the TCRdb copy retains only in-frame clones and omits some. The sample has about 220,000 clones; around 91% are singletons. Sequencing was performed on PBMCs or T cells enriched from blood (not recorded which). These receptors originate from a woman under 30 in a cohort exposed to, infected with or recovered from COVID-19 (not recorded which). Each CDR3 is given with its conserved first and last residue. The order of the fields is clone size, V gene, J gene, D gene, CDR3 DNA, CDR3 protein. A D gene is named only where the DNA matches it firmly. A row's size may be missing; if present it is once, few, many or a size class.

NA	TRBV2	TRBJ2-5	TRBD2	TGTGCCAGCAGTGAAGGCTTGCTGGCTAGCGGGACCGGTGAGACCCAGTACTTC	CASSEGLLASGTGETQYF
NA	TRBV2	TRBJ2-3	NA	TGTGCCAGCAGTGGGCTATCAGGAAACACAGATACGCAGTATTTT	CASSGLSGNTDTQYF
NA	TRBV27	TRBJ2-5	TRBD2	TGTGCCAGCAGTTTCGGACTAGCTGATGTCGAGACCCAGTACTTC	CASSFGLADVETQYF
NA	TRBV12-3/TRBV12-4	TRBJ1-1	TRBD1	TGTGCCAGCAGTTTTGGACAGGACACTGAAGCTTTCTTT	CASSFGQDTEAFF
NA	TRBV11-2	TRBJ2-4	NA	TGTGCCAGCAGCTTAGGTACGGGGGATCACCCCAAAAACATTCAGTACTTC	CASSLGTGDHPKNIQYF
NA	TRBV27	TRBJ2-7	TRBD2	TGTGCCAGCACCCAATCCGGGGGAGGGACCTCCTACGAGCAGTACTTC	CASTQSGGGTSYEQYF
NA	TRBV28	TRBJ2-3	TRBD2	TGTGCCAGCAGTTTCGGGACTAGCGGGAGCTCAAGTGGTGCAGATACGCAGTATTTT	CASSFGTSGSSSGADTQYF
NA	TRBV18	TRBJ1-2	NA	TGTGCCAGCTCACCACCGGCAGGGCGACTCTATGGCTACACCTTC	CASSPPAGRLYGYTF
NA	TRBV27	TRBJ2-7	TRBD2	TGTGCCAGCAGTTCAGCGGGAGTTGACGACGAGCAGTACTTC	CASSSAGVDDEQYF
NA	TRBV19	TRBJ1-3	NA	TGTGCCAGTAGTATACCCCTGGGCGGGGGTGGAAACACCATATATTTT	CASSIPLGGGGNTIYF
once	TRBV28	TRBJ1-2	TRBD1	TGTGCCAGCAGTTTAGGGACAGACTATGGCTACACCTTC	CASSLGTDYGYTF
NA	TRBV7-2	TRBJ2-1	TRBD2	TGTGCCAGCAGCTTAGGACTACTAGCGGGAGTTGTAAATGAGCAGTTCTTC	CASSLGLLAGVVNEQFF
NA	TRBV28	TRBJ1-4	TRBD1	TGTGCCAGCAGTTGGACAGGGGGTAAGATTAATGAAAAACTGTTTTTT	CASSWTGGKINEKLFF
NA	TRBV12-5	TRBJ1-2	NA	TGTGCTAGTGGTTTCGACAGCTATGGCTACACCTTC	CASGFDSYGYTF